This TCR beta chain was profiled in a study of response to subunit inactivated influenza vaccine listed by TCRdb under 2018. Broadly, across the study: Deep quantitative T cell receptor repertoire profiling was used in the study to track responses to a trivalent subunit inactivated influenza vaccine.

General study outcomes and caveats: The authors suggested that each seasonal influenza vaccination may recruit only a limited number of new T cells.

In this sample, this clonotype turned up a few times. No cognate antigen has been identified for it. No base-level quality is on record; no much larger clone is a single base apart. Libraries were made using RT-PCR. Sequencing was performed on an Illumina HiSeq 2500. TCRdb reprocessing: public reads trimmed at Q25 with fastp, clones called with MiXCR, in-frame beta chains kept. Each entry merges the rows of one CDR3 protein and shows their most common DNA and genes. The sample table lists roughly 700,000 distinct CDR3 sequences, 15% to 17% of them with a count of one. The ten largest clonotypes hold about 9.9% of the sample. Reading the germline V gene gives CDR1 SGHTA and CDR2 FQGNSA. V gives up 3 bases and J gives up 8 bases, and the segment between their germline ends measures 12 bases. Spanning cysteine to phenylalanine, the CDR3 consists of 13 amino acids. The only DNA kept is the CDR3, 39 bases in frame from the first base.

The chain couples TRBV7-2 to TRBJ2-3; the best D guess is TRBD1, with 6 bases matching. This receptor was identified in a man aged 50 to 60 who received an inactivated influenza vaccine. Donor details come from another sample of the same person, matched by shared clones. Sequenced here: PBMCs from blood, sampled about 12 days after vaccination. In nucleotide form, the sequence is TGTGCCAGCAGCTTCGCAGGGGACGCTACGCAGTATTTT. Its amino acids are CASSFAGDATQYF.